These 13 T cell receptor beta chains originate from one sample sequenced in a study of T-cell memory formation after mild COVID-19 (dated by TCRdb to the early 2020s). The library was obtained by 5' RACE. Data came from an Illumina NovaSeq 6000. The public reads were run again by TCRdb, first through fastp at Q25 and then through MiXCR, and only productive beta chains were kept. When rows share a CDR3 protein, they turn into one entry using the most common DNA and genes. The sample has 150 to 200 distinct CDR3 sequences on record, around 93% of them singletons. Around 17% of the sample rests with the top ten. The specimen sequenced was PBMCs or a T cell subset sorted from them (not recorded which). The receptor source for this set is an adult who had mild COVID-19 (a few samples of this study predate the infection). The sample titles of this study are shuffled in the database, so cell type and time point are left out.

As DNA, the CDR3 is TGCAGTGCTAGGTACGGCCTTCAAGAGACCCAGTACTTC. This encodes CSARYGLQETQYF. The rearrangement uses TRBV20-1 and TRBJ2-5; D remains unclear. Trimming shortened V by 3 bases and J by 2 bases, and 10 bases separated the two germline ends. Germline loops: CDR1 DFQATT, CDR2 SNEGSKA (reference sequence). The CDR3 contains 13 residues.

V gene TRBV18 combines with J gene TRBJ1-1, with a possible D match to TRBD1 (5 bases). Germline V gene sequence: CDR1 KGHSH, CDR2 LQKENI. V lost 3 bases and J 7 bases, leaving 12 bases between the germline ends. This CDR3 comprises 13 residues. The CDR3 nucleotides read TGTGCCAGCTCACCGTTGGGGCCCAGTGAAGCTTTCTTT. Protein product: CASSPLGPSEAFF.

The V call is TRBV7-8, the J call TRBJ2-1; 7 bases agree with TRBD1. V lost 5 bases and J lost 7; bases outside the gene matches: 8. Germline V gene sequence: CDR1 SGHVS, CDR2 FQNEAQ. This CDR3 has 14 residues. The CDR3 region is CASSTRQGSNEQFF. CDR3 bases: TGTGCCAGCAGCACCAGACAGGGTAGTAATGAGCAGTTCTTC.

Only a few counts were recorded for this clonotype. The rearrangement uses TRBV5-6 and TRBJ2-1; 7 bases fit TRBD1. This CDR3 spans 14 amino acids. Trimming removed 4 bases from V and 5 bases from J; junction bases left unmatched: 6. From germline, CDR1 is SGHDT and CDR2 YYEEEE. This chain's CDR3 is CASSPPGQHNEQFF. In DNA form, the CDR3 reads TGTGCCAGCAGCCCGCCGGGACAGCACAATGAGCAGTTCTTC.

The J gene is TRBJ1-2, the V gene TRBV24-1; the match to TRBD1 covers 10 bases. The J segment lost 1 base and the V segment lost 4 bases, leaving 11 bases of the junction unmatched. Germline V CDR1 and CDR2: KGHDR, SFDVKD. The CDR3 sequence is 18 residues long. The CDR3 nucleotides are TGTGCCACCAGTGACCCCGGGACAGGGGATCTGGGTAACTATGGCTACACCTTC. Protein product: CATSDPGTGDLGNYGYTF.

This clonotype was detected only once. The rearrangement joins TRBV7-3 to TRBJ2-2; D gene uncertain. Germline V lookup: CDR1 SGHTA, CDR2 FQGTGA. V lost 5 bases and J lost 3, with 7 bases in between. CDR3 length equals 13 residues. Here the CDR3 DNA reads TGTGCCAGCAGCCTACAGCACACCGGGGAGCTGTTTTTT. This gives the protein CASSLQHTGELFF.

This chain connects TRBV21-1 to TRBJ1-1. TRBV21-1 constitutes a pseudogene. The CDR3 is 11 residues long. The CDR3: CASEDDTEAFF. In DNA form, the CDR3 reads TGTGCCAGCGAAGACGACACTGAAGCTTTCTTT.

The J gene is TRBJ2-3, the V gene TRBV5-1; tentative D call: TRBD2 (6 bases). V lost 4 bases to trimming and J lost 2 bases, with 11 bases between them. This CDR3 has 14 residues. Per the germline V gene, CDR1 is SGHRS and CDR2 is YFSETQ. The CDR3: CASSRRTITDTQYF. The DNA for the CDR3 is TGCGCCAGCAGCCGAAGGACTATCACAGATACGCAGTATTTT.

This sequence joins TRBV20-1 and TRBJ2-2; 9 bases agree with TRBD1. Germline V CDR1 and CDR2: DFQATT, SNEGSKA (reference sequence). V lost 6 bases to trimming and J lost 9 bases; unmatched junction nucleotides: 11. CDR3 length equals 14 residues. In nucleotides, the CDR3 is TGCAGTGCAGTCCCGGGACAGGGAGGCCGGGAGCTGTTTTTT. Its translation: CSAVPGQGGRELFF.

The CDR3 DNA reads as TGCGCCAGCAGCTTGGGCAGGCTGAACACTGAAGCTTTCTTT. Encoded protein: CASSLGRLNTEAFF. V gene TRBV5-1 combines with J gene TRBJ1-1; D is unresolved. The germline CDR1 and CDR2 sequences are SGHRS and YFSETQ. CDR3 length equals 14 residues. V was cut by 0 bases and J by 0 bases, with 6 bases left in between.

This clonotype has only one observation. The rearrangement uses TRBV24-1 and TRBJ2-1; D remains ambiguous. Germline V lookup: CDR1 KGHDR, CDR2 SFDVKD. Trimming took 1 base from V and 13 from J, leaving 7 bases between them. The CDR3 runs 11 residues. This CDR3 reads CATSDFLSQFF. CDR3 in DNA: TGTGCCACCAGTGATTTCCTTAGCCAGTTCTTC.

The V gene is TRBV6-5, the J gene TRBJ2-5, with D tentatively TRBD1 (6 bases). Trimming left V 4 bases short and J 4 bases short, with 16 bases between. In germline, CDR1 is MNHEY, CDR2 SVGAGI. The length of the CDR3 is 15 residues. CDR3 sequence: CASSFRQAYRETQYF. In nucleotides, the CDR3 is TGTGCCAGCAGTTTCAGACAGGCGTACAGAGAGACCCAGTACTTC.

This clonotype is a singleton in its sample. The chain employs TRBV30 and TRBJ1-5, with 7 bases fitting TRBD1. The CDR3 spans 13 residues. J gave up 5 bases and V 1 base, and 2 bases lay outside the gene matches. Germline V gives CDR1 GTSNPN, CDR2 SVGIG (reference sequence). In DNA form, the CDR3 reads TGTGCCTGGAGTGGACAGGGCGATCAGCCCCAGCATTTT. This codes for CAWSGQGDQPQHF.